The 3 T cell receptor beta chains below all came from one sample that was sequenced in a study of blood T cells in healthy people across ages. Primed by a sample-barcoded 5' primer and a J-beta primer mix, a second PCR proceeded for about 6 to 11 cycles. TCRdb analysed the 5' RACE reads with MiXCR anew, one entry per CDR3 protein. This repertoire shows about 1 million distinct CDR3 sequences, under 45% found once; its top ten account for approximately 20%. The sequencing sample was made of blood. These receptors were taken from a woman aged 60-70 years in good health.

The chain carries TRBV2 and TRBJ2-7, with TRBD2 matching 9 bases. The length of the CDR3 is 14 residues. V gave up 8 bases and J gave up 1 base; unmatched junction bases: 6. Germline CDR1 and CDR2: SNHLY and FYNNEI. The CDR3 loop reads CASSIAGESYEQYF. CDR3 bases: TGTGCCAGCTCAATAGCGGGGGAATCCTACGAGCAGTACTTC.

This clonotype was detected ten times or more. The chain joins TRBV29-1 to TRBJ2-7, with no clear D. Per germline, CDR1 SQVTM and CDR2 ANQGSEA. V gave up 2 bases and J gave up 2 bases, with 13 bases separating them. The CDR3 consists of 14 residues. The CDR3 DNA reads as TGCAGCGTTGAACGGGTGGACGGAGCCTACGAGCAGTACTTC. Encoded protein: CSVERVDGAYEQYF.

This rearrangement joins TRBV7-9 to TRBJ1-5, with 10 bases aligning to TRBD1. Germline V gene lookup returns CDR1 SEHNR and CDR2 FQNEAQ (reference sequence). The CDR3 spans 16 residues. V lost 5 bases and J lost 2; bases outside the gene matches: 6. The DNA for the CDR3 is TGTGCCAGCAGCAAAACCGGGACAGGGGGCAATCAGCCCCAGCATTTT. Translating gives CASSKTGTGGNQPQHF. The full variable domain, completed using reference TRBV7-9 and TRBJ1-5, is DTGVSQNPRHKITKRGQNVTFRCDPISEHNRLYWYRQTLGQGPEFLTYFQNEAQLEKSRLLSDRFSAERPKGSFSTLEIQRTEQGDSAMYLCASSKTGTGGNQPQHFGDGTRLSIL.